One sample yielded the 5 T cell receptor beta chains listed below, sequenced in a study of cytomegalovirus exposure and HLA in healthy donors. Use of 60 Vbeta and 13 Jbeta primers characterized the PCR. Produced via immunoSEQ multiplex PCR; TCRdb's table is partial and in-frame only. The repertoire holds almost 200,000 clones, with roughly three quarters as singletons. What was sequenced was PBMCs. These receptors were obtained from a male donor in good health and CMV-seropositive.

V gene TRBV7-9 combines with J gene TRBJ2-1; 7 nucleotides align to TRBD2. This CDR3 comprises 18 residues. V dropped 6 bases and J dropped 9; count of bases not matched to a gene: 23. The germline V gene encodes CDR1 SEHNR and CDR2 FQNEAQ (reference sequence). As DNA, the CDR3 is TGTGCCAGCAGTTCACCTTTTTGGGAGGGACTCCGGGAAGCTGAGCAGTTCTTC. It codes for CASSSPFWEGLREAEQFF. The full variable domain, completed using reference TRBV7-9 and TRBJ2-1, is DTGVSQNPRHKITKRGQNVTFRCDPISEHNRLYWYRQTLGQGPEFLTYFQNEAQLEKSRLLSDRFSAERPKGSFSTLEIQRTEQGDSAMYLCASSSPFWEGLREAEQFFGPGTRLTVL.

This chain's CDR3 is CASSLVVGGHNEQFF. The CDR3 nucleotides are TGTGCCAGCAGCTTAGTGGTCGGAGGGCACAATGAGCAGTTCTTC. The chain couples TRBV7-2 to TRBJ2-1; a weak D match, TRBD2 (6 bases). This CDR3 comprises 15 residues. CDR1 is SGHTA and CDR2 is FQGNSA in the germline V gene. Between the trimmed V and J ends, which lost 1 base and 5 bases, there was a span of 12 bases.

This clone was observed a few times. This rearrangement joins TRBV5-6 to TRBJ2-7; TRBD1 matches 9 bases. This CDR3 is built from 15 residues. Per germline, CDR1 SGHDT and CDR2 YYEEEE. With V trimmed by 2 bases and J by 1 base, 4 bases remained unmatched. Here the CDR3 reads CASSFWDRDSYEQYF. CDR3 DNA: TGTGCCAGCAGCTTTTGGGACAGGGATTCCTACGAGCAGTACTTC.

This chain connects TRBV9 to TRBJ2-1, with D unclear. Germline lookup yields CDR1 SGDLS and CDR2 YYNGEE. The ends were cut back, 0 bases at V and 0 bases at J, with 10 bases in the middle. The CDR3 is made up of 16 amino acids. CDR3 residues: CASSVVLMSSYNEQFF. In nucleotides, the CDR3 is TGTGCCAGCAGCGTAGTATTGATGAGCTCCTACAATGAGCAGTTCTTC.

This clone was observed a few times. The chain is built from TRBV10-3 and TRBJ1-1; 9 bases agree with TRBD1. Germline V gene sequence: CDR1 ENHRY, CDR2 SYGVKD. With 9 bases clipped from V and 0 bases from J, the junction kept 11 bases outside the gene matches. The CDR3 runs 16 residues. The CDR3 spells CAIKMPGQGVNTEAFF. The CDR3 DNA reads TGTGCCATAAAAATGCCGGGACAGGGAGTGAACACTGAAGCTTTCTTT.